The clone carrying this T cell receptor (beta chain) was detected ten times or more. The ends lost 5 bases at V and 5 bases at J; junction bases unmatched: 6. Germline lookup yields CDR1 SGHTA and CDR2 FQGNSA. The CDR3 is 16 amino acids. The data are from a study of shared clonotypes between healthy human individuals. Clones were sequenced by immunoSEQ multiplex PCR, and TCRdb holds only the in-frame ones, with some missing. Among about 670,000 clones listed, approximately 79% were seen once. This TCR was sampled from a woman in her thirties in good health. Sequencing was carried out using memory CD4+ T cells sorted from blood. Subset given: CD45RA-negative fraction. The V call is TRBV7-2, the J call TRBJ2-2; the match to TRBD2 covers 12 bases. The CDR3 sequence is CASSETSGRNTGELFF. For the CDR3, the DNA is TGTGCCAGCAGCGAGACTAGCGGGAGAAATACCGGGGAGCTGTTTTTT.